The 28 T cell receptor beta chains listed next were all sequenced from one sample in a study of control samples from healthy donors and cancer patients. The repertoire was sequenced with immunoSEQ multiplex PCR; TCRdb's copy has only in-frame clones and lacks some. Of roughly 180,000 clones in the sample, approximately 92% were seen once. Input material: blood. These receptor sequences come from a woman aged 55-69 years in good health.

The chain combines TRBV11-3 with TRBJ2-5, with TRBD1 as a possible D gene (6 bases). Germline CDR1 reads SGHNT; CDR2 reads YENEEA. This CDR3 comprises 13 residues. The V gene lost 5 bases and the J gene lost 3 bases, with 10 bases spanning the gap. CDR3 amino acids: CASSGTGKETQYF. The CDR3 DNA reads TGTGCCAGCAGCGGAACAGGGAAAGAGACCCAGTACTTC.

The V call is TRBV7-9, the J call TRBJ2-1, with a possible D match to TRBD1 (6 bases). Germline CDR1 reads SEHNR; CDR2 reads FQNEAQ (reference sequence). The germline V and J ends were trimmed by 2 bases and 6 bases, with 11 bases remaining between them. The CDR3 consists of 14 residues. CDR3 loop: CASSLTRGFNEQFF. CDR3 sequence (DNA): TGTGCCAGCAGCTTAACCAGGGGATTCAATGAGCAGTTCTTC.

J is TRBJ1-5 and V is TRBV6-5; tentative D call: TRBD1 (5 bases). CDR3 length equals 14 residues. Germline loops: CDR1 MNHEY, CDR2 SVGAGI. Trimming took off 11 bases at V and 7 bases at J, with 21 bases between the two ends. DNA for the CDR3: TGTGCCGTAACCGGGACGGATTTCAAACAGCCCCAGCATTTT. As protein: CAVTGTDFKQPQHF.

About this clone: The sample has other DNA sequences that encode this CDR3 too. The chain is built from TRBV6-2 or TRBV6-3 and TRBJ1-5; D is unclear. The germline V gene encodes CDR1 MNHEY and CDR2 SVGEGT. This CDR3 is 12 amino acids long. Between the trimmed V and J ends, which lost 2 bases and 6 bases, there was a span of 5 bases. CDR3 nucleotide sequence: TGTGCCAGCAGTTACATAGGTCAGCCCCAGCATTTT. This translates into CASSYIGQPQHF.

V and J are TRBV30 and TRBJ1-5; D remains unclear. Trimming took off 2 bases at V and 2 bases at J, with 13 bases between the two ends. The CDR3 runs to 15 residues. The germline V gene has CDR1 GTSNPN and CDR2 SVGIG (reference sequence). The CDR3 here is CAWSPGDAGNQPQHF. CDR3 nucleotides: TGTGCCTGGAGTCCGGGCGATGCGGGCAATCAGCCCCAGCATTTT.

The V and J genes are TRBV5-6 and TRBJ2-7, with 10 bases identical to TRBD1. V gave up 4 bases and J gave up 4 bases; unmatched junction bases: 5. Germline assignment: CDR1 SGHDT and CDR2 YYEEEE. The CDR3 has 14 amino acids. As DNA, the CDR3 is TGTGCCAGCAGCCTGGACAGGGGGGTTTACGAGCAGTACTTC. Translating gives CASSLDRGVYEQYF.

The chain uses TRBV7-3 and TRBJ1-1; possible D gene TRBD1, 6 bases. There are 14 residues in the CDR3. Trimming left V 3 bases short and J 3 bases short, with 11 bases between. Germline V gene data show CDR1 as SGHTA and CDR2 as FQGTGA. This CDR3 is CASSLNRVHTEAFF. The CDR3 nucleotides read TGTGCCAGCAGCTTGAACAGGGTCCACACTGAAGCTTTCTTT.

This rearrangement joins TRBV7-2 to TRBJ1-4; D unclear. Trimming left V 3 bases short and J 4 bases short, with 9 bases between. Per germline, CDR1 SGHTA and CDR2 FQGNSA. CDR3 length: 14 residues. The CDR3 nucleotides are TGTGCCAGCAGCTTTGAGCCTATTAATGAAAAACTGTTTTTT. Translating it yields CASSFEPINEKLFF.

This clone was seen a single time. This chain connects TRBV6-5 to TRBJ2-7; D possibly corresponds to TRBD2 (6 bases). V lost 0 bases to trimming and J lost 6 bases, with 15 bases between them. Germline V gives CDR1 MNHEY, CDR2 SVGAGI. This CDR3 is built from 15 residues. The CDR3 is CASSYSRRGLREQYF. The CDR3 DNA follows: TGTGCCAGCAGTTACTCGAGGAGGGGACTTCGCGAGCAGTACTTC.

The CDR3 sequence is CASSVSGGELFF. The CDR3 region has the DNA TGTGCCAGCAGCGTCAGCGGCGGGGAGCTGTTTTTT. The chain links TRBV9 to TRBJ2-2, with D perhaps TRBD2 (5 bases). Germline V CDR1 and CDR2: SGDLS, YYNGEE. The CDR3 runs to 12 residues. Between the trimmed V and J ends, which lost 2 bases and 7 bases, there was a span of 6 bases.

The chain recombines TRBV27 with TRBJ2-7; a possible D gene is TRBD2 (5 bases). The CDR3 covers 15 residues. Trimming pared 5 bases from V and 5 bases from J, leaving 19 bases between. Germline V gene lookup returns CDR1 MNHEY and CDR2 SMNVEV (reference sequence). The CDR3 spells CASSPLRGLTHEQYF. The CDR3 nucleotides read TGTGCCAGCAGTCCTCTAAGAGGGCTAACCCACGAGCAGTACTTC.

V usage is TRBV4-3 and J usage is TRBJ2-6; TRBD1 aligns across 9 bases. V lost 6 bases to trimming and J lost 5 bases; unmatched junction nucleotides: 14. The CDR3 covers 18 residues. The germline gives CDR1 LGHNA, CDR2 YSLEER. This CDR3 reads CASSMITGGTKRANVLTF. The CDR3 DNA reads as TGCGCCAGCAGTATGATAACAGGGGGCACAAAGAGGGCCAACGTCCTGACTTTC.

The chain has TRBV19 and TRBJ1-2; D may be TRBD1 (5 bases). The V end was cut by 7 bases, the J end by 3 bases, with 15 bases between. CDR1 is LNHDA and CDR2 is SQIVND in the germline V gene (reference sequence). This CDR3 is 14 amino acids long. In DNA form, the CDR3 reads TGTGCCAGTACCCAGACTGGGGGGGACTATGGCTACACCTTC. Amino acid sequence: CASTQTGGDYGYTF.

The chain links TRBV18 to TRBJ1-1, with D possibly TRBD1 on 6 matching bases. Per the germline V gene, CDR1 is KGHSH and CDR2 is LQKENI. This CDR3 is built from 17 residues. V lost 1 base to trimming and J lost 1 base, with 16 bases between them. CDR3 sequence reads: CASSPRQDSWGNTEAFF. The CDR3 bases are TGTGCCAGCTCACCACGCCAGGACAGCTGGGGGAACACTGAAGCTTTCTTT.

The chain carries TRBV18 and TRBJ2-5, with TRBD2 as a possible D gene (6 bases). The CDR3 loop spans 14 amino acids. Germline V gene data show CDR1 as KGHSH and CDR2 as LQKENI. The V and J ends lost 3 bases and 5 bases respectively, with 13 bases between them. The CDR3 reads CASSPVEGIETQYF. The CDR3 DNA sequence: TGTGCCAGCTCACCTGTGGAGGGAATCGAGACCCAGTACTTC.

The chain combines TRBV7-9 with TRBJ1-6; possible D gene TRBD1, 5 bases. Germline V CDR1 and CDR2: SEHNR, FQNEAQ (reference sequence). CDR3 length: 18 amino acids. V dropped 5 bases and J dropped 2 bases, with 19 bases sitting between them. The CDR3 region has the DNA TGTGCCAGCAGCCCCTGGGTCGGGGGACGCACCTATAATTCACCCCTCCACTTT. It is translated as CASSPWVGGRTYNSPLHF.

The chain is built from TRBV7-2 and TRBJ1-2; D may be TRBD1 (6 bases). This CDR3 spans 14 amino acids. CDR1 and CDR2 from the germline V gene are SGHTA and FQGNSA. Trimming cost V 7 bases and J 3 bases, with 15 bases left between them. DNA for the CDR3: TGTGCCAGCACCCCACAGGGATTGTACTATGGCTACACCTTC. This sequence encodes CASTPQGLYYGYTF.

The sample holds one count of this clone. This chain uses TRBV6-6 with TRBJ1-5, with a weak D call TRBD1 (5 bases). Trimming left V 6 bases short and J 6 bases short, with 15 bases between. There are 14 residues in the CDR3. The germline V gene has CDR1 MNHNY and CDR2 SVGAGI (reference sequence). The CDR3 protein is CASRGGREGQPQHF. The CDR3 DNA sequence: TGTGCCAGCAGGGGGGGAAGGGAGGGTCAGCCCCAGCATTTT.

CDR3 in DNA: TGTGCCTGGAGTGAGGGGGGTGAAGCTTTCTTT. Its translation: CAWSEGGEAFF. The gene calls are TRBV30 and TRBJ1-1; perhaps TRBD1 as D (6 bases). This CDR3 has 11 amino acids. Germline CDR1 reads GTSNPN; CDR2 reads SVGIG (reference sequence). Trimming took 1 base from V and 7 from J, leaving 7 bases between them.

DNA for the CDR3: TGTGCCAGTACTATGGGCACGTCCTCTGGAAACACCATATATTTT. Translated, it gives CASTMGTSSGNTIYF. The chain links TRBV19 to TRBJ1-3; D is uncertain. This CDR3 has 15 residues. Germline V gives CDR1 LNHDA, CDR2 SQIVND (reference sequence). V lost 7 bases, J lost 0 bases, and 13 bases lay in between.

The V and J genes are TRBV7-8 and TRBJ2-7; D might be TRBD1 (7 bases). Germline V gives CDR1 SGHVS, CDR2 FQNEAQ. Trimming left V 5 bases short and J 2 bases short, with 22 bases between. The CDR3 loop spans 17 amino acids. For the CDR3, the DNA is TGTGCCAGCAGCCTACGAATGTTCGGAGGGGGCCCCTACGAGCAGTACTTC. This codes for CASSLRMFGGGPYEQYF.

The chain has TRBV4-2 and TRBJ1-6; a possible D gene is TRBD1 (6 bases). The germline V gene encodes CDR1 LGHNA and CDR2 YNFKEQ. Trimming left V 4 bases short and J 10 bases short, with 20 bases between. The CDR3 totals 16 residues. The CDR3 bases are TGTGCCAGCAGCCGGCTCCCCGGGGGGCTGGAGTCACCCCTCCACTTT. Its protein is CASSRLPGGLESPLHF.

The chain couples TRBV28 to TRBJ2-3; 7 nucleotides line up with TRBD2. Germline values: CDR1 MDHEN, CDR2 SYDVKM. V gave up 0 bases and J gave up 8 bases; unmatched junction bases: 20. The CDR3 consists of 19 residues. CDR3 DNA sequence: TGTGCCAGCAGTTTATGGACCCAGGTGGAACTAGTCCCGGGGGGTACGCAGTATTTT. Amino acids: CASSLWTQVELVPGGTQYF.

The chain has TRBV6-5 and TRBJ2-2; no clear D gene. This CDR3 comprises 13 residues. Germline V gene sequence: CDR1 MNHEY, CDR2 SVGAGI. The V gene lost 7 bases and the J gene lost 3 bases, with 9 bases spanning the gap. As DNA, the CDR3 is TGTGCCAGCACCCACGGTGACACCGGGGAGCTGTTTTTT. Protein product: CASTHGDTGELFF.

CDR3 in amino acids: CASSRPEGGGGYTF. The CDR3 nucleotides read TGTGCCAGTAGCCGACCCGAAGGGGGCGGTGGCTACACCTTC. This sequence joins TRBV19 and TRBJ1-2; TRBD1 agrees at 7 bases. Germline V gene sequence: CDR1 LNHDA, CDR2 SQIVND (reference sequence). This CDR3 is built from 14 residues. Unmatched junction bases numbered 11, after V lost 6 bases and J lost 7 bases.

This chain joins TRBV7-9 and TRBJ1-2; the D is unclear. The CDR3 contains 13 residues. Germline V gives CDR1 SEHNR, CDR2 FQNEAQ (reference sequence). Deletions cut 0 bases from V and 7 bases from J, with 9 bases between. CDR3: CASSLATAAGYTF. CDR3 DNA sequence: TGTGCCAGCAGCTTAGCGACGGCCGCTGGCTACACCTTC.

This chain joins TRBV4-3 and TRBJ2-5, with 12 bases fitting TRBD1. Germline assignment: CDR1 LGHNA and CDR2 YSLEER. This CDR3 is 16 amino acids long. V shed 3 bases, J shed 7 bases, and the junction held 9 bases outside the gene matches. CDR3: CASSHGGQGALATQYF. CDR3 sequence (DNA): TGCGCCAGCAGCCACGGGGGACAGGGGGCTTTGGCGACCCAGTACTTC.

The V call is TRBV18, the J call TRBJ1-5; perhaps TRBD1 as D (6 bases). This CDR3 contains 16 residues. V lost 0 bases to trimming and J lost 5 bases, with 14 bases between them. Germline V gene sequence: CDR1 KGHSH, CDR2 LQKENI. The CDR3 here is CASSPPGGLEDQPQHF. Written as DNA, the CDR3 is TGTGCCAGCTCACCACCGGGGGGGCTCGAGGATCAGCCCCAGCATTTT. The full variable domain, completed using reference TRBV18 and TRBJ1-5, is NAGVMQNPRHLVRRRGQEARLRCSPMKGHSHVYWYRQLPEEGLKFMVYLQKENIIDESGMPKERFSAEFPKEGPSILRIQQVVRGDSAAYFCASSPPGGLEDQPQHFGDGTRLSIL.